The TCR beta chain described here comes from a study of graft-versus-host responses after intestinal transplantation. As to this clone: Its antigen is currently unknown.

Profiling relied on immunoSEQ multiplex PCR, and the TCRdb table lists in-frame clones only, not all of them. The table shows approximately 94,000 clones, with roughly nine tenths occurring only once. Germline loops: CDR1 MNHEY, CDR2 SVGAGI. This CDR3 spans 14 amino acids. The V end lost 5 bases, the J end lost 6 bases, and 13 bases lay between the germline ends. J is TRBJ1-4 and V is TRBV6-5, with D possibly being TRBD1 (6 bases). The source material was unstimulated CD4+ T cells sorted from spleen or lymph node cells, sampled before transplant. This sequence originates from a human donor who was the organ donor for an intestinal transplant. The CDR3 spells CASSTGLSHEKLFF. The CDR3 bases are TGTGCCAGCAGTACAGGGTTGAGTCATGAAAAACTGTTTTTT.